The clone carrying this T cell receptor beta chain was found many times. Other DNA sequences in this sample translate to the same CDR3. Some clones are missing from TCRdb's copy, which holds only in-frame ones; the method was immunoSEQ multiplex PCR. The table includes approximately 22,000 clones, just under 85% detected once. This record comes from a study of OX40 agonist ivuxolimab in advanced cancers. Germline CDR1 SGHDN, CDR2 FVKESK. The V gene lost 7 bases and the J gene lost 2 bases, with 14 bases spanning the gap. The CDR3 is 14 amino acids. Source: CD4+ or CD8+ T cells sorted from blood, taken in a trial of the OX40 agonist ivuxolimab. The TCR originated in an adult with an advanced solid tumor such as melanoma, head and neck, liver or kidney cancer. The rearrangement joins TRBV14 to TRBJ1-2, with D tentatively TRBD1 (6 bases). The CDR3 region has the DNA TGTGCCAGCACCCCGCCGGGACACAACTATGGCTACACCTTC. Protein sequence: CASTPPGHNYGYTF. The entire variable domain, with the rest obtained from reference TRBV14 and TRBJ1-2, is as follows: EAGVTQFPSHSVIEKGQTVTLRCDPISGHDNLYWYRRVMGKEIKFLLHFVKESKQDESGMPNNRFLAERTGGTYSTLKVQPAELEDSGVYFCASTPPGHNYGYTFGSGTRLTVV.